This T cell receptor (beta chain) appears in the sequencing data of a study of identical twins. Study results and limitations: Invariant T cells like MAIT and iNKT could partly confound the zero-insertion analyses.

TCRdb called the 5' RACE reads again in MiXCR, with one record for every CDR3 protein. The sample has 200,000 to 250,000 distinct CDR3 sequences, about 13% seen once. The donor group consisted entirely of healthy Caucasians. The table lists this clonotype with many counts. Its antigen is not identified. The CDR3 loop spans 14 amino acids. Germline lookup yields CDR1 DFQATT and CDR2 SNEGSKA (reference sequence). Trimming shortened V by 3 bases and J by 4 bases, and 16 bases separated the two germline ends. These data were also filed under a second study, of yellow fever vaccine responses in identical twins. That report notes: As reported, the vaccine T cell response of twins seemed partly convergent and partly personalized.

The rearrangement joins TRBV20-1 to TRBJ2-7; TRBD1 might be the D (6 bases). The origin of this receptor is a young woman in good health. The sample was memory (CD45RO+) T cells sorted from blood. The CDR3 nucleotides are TGCAGTGCTAGGGTCCCGGGACAAGAGTACGAGCAGTACTTC. Translation: CSARVPGQEYEQYF.